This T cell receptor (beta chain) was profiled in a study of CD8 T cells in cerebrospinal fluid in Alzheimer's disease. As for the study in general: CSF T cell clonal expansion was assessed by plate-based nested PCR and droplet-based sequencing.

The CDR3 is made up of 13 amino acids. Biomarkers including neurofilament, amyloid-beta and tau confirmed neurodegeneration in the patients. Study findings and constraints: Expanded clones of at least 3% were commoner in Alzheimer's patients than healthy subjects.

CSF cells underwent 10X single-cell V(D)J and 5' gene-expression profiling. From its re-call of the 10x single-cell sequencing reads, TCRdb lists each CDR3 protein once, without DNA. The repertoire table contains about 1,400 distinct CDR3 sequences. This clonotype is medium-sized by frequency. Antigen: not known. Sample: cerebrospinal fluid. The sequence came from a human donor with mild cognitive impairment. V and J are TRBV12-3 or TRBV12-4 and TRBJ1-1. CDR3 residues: CASSGPVNTEAFF.